Reported below is one TCR beta chain. Its antigen is unidentified. Primers for the PCR totalled 60 Vbeta and 13 Jbeta. The assay was immunoSEQ multiplex PCR, and TCRdb's table has in-frame clones only and misses some. The sample contains approximately 90,000 clones, 76% of which appear only once. This CDR3 is built from 15 residues. Between the trimmed V and J ends, which lost 2 bases and 4 bases, there was a span of 14 bases. CDR1 SNHLY and CDR2 FYNNEI come from the germline V gene. This sample is drawn from a study of cytomegalovirus exposure and HLA in healthy donors. Study-wide points: It is likely that the observed cluster of highly shared sequence variants was a sequencing artifact. Presence/absence analyses assumed roughly uniform sequencing depth across donors, which may not hold. Most TCR sequences were seen very rarely across donors, but some public TCRs occurred in many.

The J gene is TRBJ1-1, the V gene TRBV2, with D unresolved. The sequencing input was PBMCs. The origin of this receptor is a man aged 35 to 55 in good health and CMV-seronegative. CDR3: CASSETGGRGTEAFF. The CDR3, as DNA: TGTGCCAGCAGTGAAACCGGCGGACGGGGCACTGAAGCTTTCTTT.